The clone carrying this T cell receptor beta chain was seen once. Its antigen is unidentified. Germline lookup yields CDR1 SQVTM and CDR2 ANQGSEA. The junction had 4 bases not matched to a gene; V was cut back by 7 bases and J by 7 bases. There are 11 residues in the CDR3. This sample is drawn from a study of blood T cells in healthy people across ages. Study conclusions and caveats: TCR beta diversity, measured per million T cells, fell in a roughly linear way with age.

Together with a sample-barcoded 5' primer, a J-beta primer mix was included in a second PCR lasting about 7 to 11 cycles. A template-switch adaptor containing 12 random nucleotides labeled each cDNA molecule. TCRdb processed the 5' RACE reads anew with MiXCR; each CDR3 protein has one entry. The repertoire consists of roughly 1,800,000 distinct CDR3 sequences, with roughly 50% occurring once and the leading ten covering less than 2.5%. Material: blood. This TCR derives from a woman aged 40-49 years in good health. This chain joins TRBV29-1 and TRBJ1-2; 9 bases align to TRBD1. The CDR3 region has the DNA TGCAGCGCATCGGACAGGGGTGGCTACACCTTC. Its translation: CSASDRGGYTF.